This T cell receptor (beta chain) comes out of a study of identical twins. The CDR3 has 16 residues. With V trimmed by 5 bases and J by 5 bases, 10 bases remained unmatched. General study results and limits: Insertion counts were lower in abundant cord blood beta clonotypes, a trend that memory repertoires did not show. Modelling approaches yielded underestimates of out-of-frame TCR alpha sharing between monozygotic twins.

A remark on this clonotype: The antigen is unknown.

Healthy Caucasian individuals made up all the donors. A universal primer site was created by template switching, with the cDNA bearing unique molecular identifiers. TCRdb passed the 5' RACE reads through MiXCR, listing each CDR3 protein once. The sample contains 1.5 million to 2 million distinct CDR3 sequences, about 32% of which appear only once. Sequences were obtained from cord blood. The rearrangement joins TRBV12-3 or TRBV12-4 to TRBJ2-3; TRBD2 agrees at 10 bases. The source of this sequence is a newborn girl in good health. For the CDR3, the DNA is TGTGCCAGCAGTACCCTGGGTAGCGGGGGGAAAGATACGCAGTATTTT. Residues: CASSTLGSGGKDTQYF.